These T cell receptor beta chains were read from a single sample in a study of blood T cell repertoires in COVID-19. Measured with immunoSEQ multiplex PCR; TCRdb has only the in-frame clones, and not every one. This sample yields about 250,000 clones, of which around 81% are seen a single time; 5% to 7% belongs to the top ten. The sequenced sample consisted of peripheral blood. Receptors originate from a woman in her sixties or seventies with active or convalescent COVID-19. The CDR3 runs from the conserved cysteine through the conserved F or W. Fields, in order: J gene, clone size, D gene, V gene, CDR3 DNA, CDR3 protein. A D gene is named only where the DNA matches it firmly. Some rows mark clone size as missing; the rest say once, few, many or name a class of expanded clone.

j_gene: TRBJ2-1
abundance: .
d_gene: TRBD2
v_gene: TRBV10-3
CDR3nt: TGTGCCATCAAGCGGACTAGCGGGAGGGAATTTAGCGATGAGCAGTTCTTC
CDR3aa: CAIKRTSGREFSDEQFF

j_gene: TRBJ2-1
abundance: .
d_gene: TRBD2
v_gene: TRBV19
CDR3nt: TGTGCCAGTAGTACCGCGGGACTAGCGAGCAATGAGCAGTTCTTC
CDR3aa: CASSTAGLASNEQFF

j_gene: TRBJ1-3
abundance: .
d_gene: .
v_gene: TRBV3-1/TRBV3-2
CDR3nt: TGTGCCAGCAGCCCCAGTGGGGAGTTTGGAAACACCATATATTTT
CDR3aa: CASSPSGEFGNTIYF

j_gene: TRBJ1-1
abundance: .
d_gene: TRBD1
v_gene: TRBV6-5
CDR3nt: TGTGCCAGCAGTTACTCGGCAGGGGGCGTTACTGAAGCTTTCTTT
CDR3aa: CASSYSAGGVTEAFF

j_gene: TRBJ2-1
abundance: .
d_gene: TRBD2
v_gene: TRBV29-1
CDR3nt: TGCAGCGCCGGACTAGCGGGAGATGAGCAGTTCTTC
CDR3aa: CSAGLAGDEQFF

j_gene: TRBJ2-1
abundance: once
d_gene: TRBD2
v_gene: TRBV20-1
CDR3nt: TGCAGTGCTAGTCAATTTAGCGGGGGGGCATCTGAGCAGTTCTTC
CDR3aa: CSASQFSGGASEQFF

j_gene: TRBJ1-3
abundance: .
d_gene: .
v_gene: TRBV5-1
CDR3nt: TGCGCCAGCAGCTTGGCTTGGGACACCCTCTCTGGAAACACCATATATTTT
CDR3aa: CASSLAWDTLSGNTIYF

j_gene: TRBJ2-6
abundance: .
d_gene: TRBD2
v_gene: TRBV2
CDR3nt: TGTGCCAGCAGTGCCCCGAGAATAGCGGGATCCAACTCTGGGGCCAACGTCCTGACTTTC
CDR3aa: CASSAPRIAGSNSGANVLTF

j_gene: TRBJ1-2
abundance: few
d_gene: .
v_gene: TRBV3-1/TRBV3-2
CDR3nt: TGTGCCAGCAGCCAAGATGGTACAGGGAACTATGGCTACACCTTC
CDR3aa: CASSQDGTGNYGYTF

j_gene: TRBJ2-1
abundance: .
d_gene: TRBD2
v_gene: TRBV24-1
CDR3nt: TGTGCCACCAGTGCAGGGACTATCGGAGGGGAGCAGTTCTTC
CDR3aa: CATSAGTIGGEQFF

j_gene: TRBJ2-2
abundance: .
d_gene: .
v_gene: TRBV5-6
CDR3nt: TGTGCCAGCAGCCGCCGGGACTTCAACACCGGGGAGCTGTTTTTT
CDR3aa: CASSRRDFNTGELFF

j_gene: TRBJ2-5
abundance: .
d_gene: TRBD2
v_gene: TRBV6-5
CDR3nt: TGTGCCAGCACCGCGGAGGGGAGGGGGACCCAGTACTTC
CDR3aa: CASTAEGRGTQYF

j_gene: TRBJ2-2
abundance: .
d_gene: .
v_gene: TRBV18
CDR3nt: TGTGCCAGCTCACCACGGTCCGGGGGAACCGGGGAGCTGTTTTTT
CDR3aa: CASSPRSGGTGELFF

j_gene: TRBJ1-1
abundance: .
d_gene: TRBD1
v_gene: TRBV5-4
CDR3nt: TGTGCCAGCAGCTTGTGGACAGGGTCCACTGAAGCTTTCTTT
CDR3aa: CASSLWTGSTEAFF

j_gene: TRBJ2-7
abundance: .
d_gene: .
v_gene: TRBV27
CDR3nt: TGTGCCAGCAGTAGCGACCCCTCGAGGGTCAGGGAGCAGTACTTC
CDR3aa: CASSSDPSRVREQYF

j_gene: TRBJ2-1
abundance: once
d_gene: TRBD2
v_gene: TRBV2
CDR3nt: TGTGCCAGCAGTCGACTAGCGTCCAACAATGAGCAGTTCTTC
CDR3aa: CASSRLASNNEQFF

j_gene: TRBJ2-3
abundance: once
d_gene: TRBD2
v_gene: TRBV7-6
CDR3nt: TGTGCCAGCAGCTTAGTTGGGGGACTAGCGTATCTCGATACGCAGTATTTT
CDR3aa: CASSLVGGLAYLDTQYF

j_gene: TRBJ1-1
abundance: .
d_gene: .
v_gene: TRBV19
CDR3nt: TGTGCCAGTAGTATCATTTTGGCAGGTCGGTCGAACACTGAAGCTTTCTTT
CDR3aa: CASSIILAGRSNTEAFF

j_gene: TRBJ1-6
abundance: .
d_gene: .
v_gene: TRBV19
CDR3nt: TGTGCCAGTAGTATCGAGTCGCATAATTCACCCCTCCACTTT
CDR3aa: CASSIESHNSPLHF

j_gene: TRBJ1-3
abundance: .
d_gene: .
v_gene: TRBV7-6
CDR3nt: TGTGCCAGCAGCTTAGTCCCACACGGATTCGGGGTTAATTCTGGAAACACCATATATTTT
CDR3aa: CASSLVPHGFGVNSGNTIYF

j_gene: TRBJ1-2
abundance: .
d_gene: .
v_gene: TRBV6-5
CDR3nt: TGTGCCAGCAGTCCTGTGATTGGACTCTATGGCTACACCTTC
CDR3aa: CASSPVIGLYGYTF

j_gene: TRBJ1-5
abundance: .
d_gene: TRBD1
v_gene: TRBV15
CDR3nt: TGTGCCACCAGCAGAGCTACCCTTGGACAGGGGGGGTGGCCCCAGCATTTT
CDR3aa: CATSRATLGQGGWPQHF

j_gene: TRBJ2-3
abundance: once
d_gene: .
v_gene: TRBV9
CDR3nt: TGTGCCAGCAGCGTAGGGCCCCCCCCAGATACGCAGTATTTT
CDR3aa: CASSVGPPPDTQYF

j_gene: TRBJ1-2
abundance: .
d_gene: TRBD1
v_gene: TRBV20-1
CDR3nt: TGCAGTGCTAGTTTGGACAGGGAATTTTACTATGGCTACACCTTC
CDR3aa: CSASLDREFYYGYTF

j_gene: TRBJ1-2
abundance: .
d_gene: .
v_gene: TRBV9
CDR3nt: TGTGCCAGCAGCGCTGGACAGCCGACTGGCTACACCTTC
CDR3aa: CASSAGQPTGYTF

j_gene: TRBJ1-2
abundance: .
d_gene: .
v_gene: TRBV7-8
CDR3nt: TGTGCCAGCAGCCGTGACAGGAACTATGGCTACACCTTC
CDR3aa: CASSRDRNYGYTF

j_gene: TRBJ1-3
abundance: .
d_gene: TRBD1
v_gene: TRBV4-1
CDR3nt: TGCGCCAGCAGCCAAGAACCCTTGGGGGGGACAGGATTCTCTGGAAACACCATATATTTT
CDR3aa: CASSQEPLGGTGFSGNTIYF

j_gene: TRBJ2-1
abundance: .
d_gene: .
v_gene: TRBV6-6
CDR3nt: TGTGCCGCTGCGGGGCCCCGGACTGAGCAGTTCTTC
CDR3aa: CAAAGPRTEQFF

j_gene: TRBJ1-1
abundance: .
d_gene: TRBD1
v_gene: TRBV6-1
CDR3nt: TGTGCCAGCAGTGTCGACCATAACAGGGGAGGCACTGAAGCTTTCTTT
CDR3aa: CASSVDHNRGGTEAFF

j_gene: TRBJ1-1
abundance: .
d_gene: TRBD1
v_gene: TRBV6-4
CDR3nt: TGTGCCAGCAGAAAAGACAGGGCGAACACTGAAGCTTTCTTT
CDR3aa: CASRKDRANTEAFF

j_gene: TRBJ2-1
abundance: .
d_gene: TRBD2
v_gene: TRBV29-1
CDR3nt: TGCAGCGTTAGCGGGCGGGGGGCCCGGGGAAGTGAGCAGTTCTTC
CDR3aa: CSVSGRGARGSEQFF

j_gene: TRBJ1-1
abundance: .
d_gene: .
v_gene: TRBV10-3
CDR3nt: TGTGCCATCAGTGAGTCGTGGCTTTTGAACACTGAAGCTTTCTTT
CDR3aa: CAISESWLLNTEAFF

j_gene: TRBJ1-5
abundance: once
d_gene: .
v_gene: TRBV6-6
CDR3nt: TGTGCCAGCAGTCCCGGAGGCCCTGGAGGGTTACATCAGCCCCAGCATTTT
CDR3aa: CASSPGGPGGLHQPQHF

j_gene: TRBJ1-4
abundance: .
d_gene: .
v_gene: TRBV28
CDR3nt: TGTGCCAGCAGTTTTAGTCAGGGCAGTGGGAATGAAAAACTGTTTTTT
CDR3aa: CASSFSQGSGNEKLFF

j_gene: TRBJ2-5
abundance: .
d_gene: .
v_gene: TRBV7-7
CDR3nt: TGTGCTAGCAGCTTCGGGGCCCAGGGGGGCGAGACCCAGTACTTC
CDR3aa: CASSFGAQGGETQYF

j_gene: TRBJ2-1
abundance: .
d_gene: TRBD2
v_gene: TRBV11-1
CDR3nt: TGTGCCAGCAGCTTAGATCCGGGAGGAAGGGATGAGCAGTTCTTC
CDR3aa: CASSLDPGGRDEQFF

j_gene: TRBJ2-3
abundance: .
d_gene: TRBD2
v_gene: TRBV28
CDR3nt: TGTGCCAGCACCACTCCTCTCGGACTAGCGGGGACAGATACGCAGTATTTT
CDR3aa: CASTTPLGLAGTDTQYF

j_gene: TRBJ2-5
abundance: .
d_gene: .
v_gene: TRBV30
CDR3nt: TGTGCCTGGAGTGTAGGGGGGGAAGAGACCCAGTACTTC
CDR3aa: CAWSVGGEETQYF

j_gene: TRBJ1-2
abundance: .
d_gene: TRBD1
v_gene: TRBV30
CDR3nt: TGTGCCTGGAGCGTCCAGGGGGCGGGAGGCTACACCTTC
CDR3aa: CAWSVQGAGGYTF

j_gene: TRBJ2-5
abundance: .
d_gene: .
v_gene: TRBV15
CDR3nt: TGTGCCACCAGCAGAGCCAGACAAGAGACCCAGTACTTC
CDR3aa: CATSRARQETQYF

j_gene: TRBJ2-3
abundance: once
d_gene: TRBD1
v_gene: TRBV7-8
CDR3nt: TGTGCCAGCAGCTACCGGGACAGGGTCACAGATACGCAGTATTTT
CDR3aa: CASSYRDRVTDTQYF

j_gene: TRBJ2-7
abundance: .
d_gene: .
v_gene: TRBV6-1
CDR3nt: TGTGCCAGCAGTGAAGCGTTTATATCTTCTTCCTACGAGCAGTACTTC
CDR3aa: CASSEAFISSSYEQYF

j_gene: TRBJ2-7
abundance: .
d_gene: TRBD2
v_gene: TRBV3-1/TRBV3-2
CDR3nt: TGTGCCAGCAGCCTGGGGGGTAGCGGGGGTTTCTCCTACGAGCAGTACTTC
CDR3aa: CASSLGGSGGFSYEQYF

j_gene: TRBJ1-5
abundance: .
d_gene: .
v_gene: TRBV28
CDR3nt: TGTGCCAGCACGGGACAAAAGAACAATCAGCCCCAGCATTTT
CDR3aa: CASTGQKNNQPQHF

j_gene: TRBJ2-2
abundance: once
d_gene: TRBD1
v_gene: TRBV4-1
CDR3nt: TGCGCCAGCAGCCGCGGGACAGGGAGAAACACCGGGGAGCTGTTTTTT
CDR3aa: CASSRGTGRNTGELFF

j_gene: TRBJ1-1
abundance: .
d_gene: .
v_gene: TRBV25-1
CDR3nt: TGTGCCAGCAGTGAATATAGAGGTAGTGAAGCTTTCTTT
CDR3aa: CASSEYRGSEAFF

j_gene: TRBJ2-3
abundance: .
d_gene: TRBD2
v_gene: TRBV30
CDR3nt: TGTGCCTGGAGTATACTAGCGGGAGTTACAGATACGCAGTATTTT
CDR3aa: CAWSILAGVTDTQYF

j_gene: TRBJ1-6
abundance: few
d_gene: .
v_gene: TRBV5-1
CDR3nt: TGCGCCAGCAGCTCGGGGGGCACCTCGGATTCACCCCTCCACTTT
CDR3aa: CASSSGGTSDSPLHF

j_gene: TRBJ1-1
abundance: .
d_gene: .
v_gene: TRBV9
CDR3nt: TGTGCCAGCAGCTCTCGACAGACAACCACTGAAGCTTTCTTT
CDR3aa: CASSSRQTTTEAFF

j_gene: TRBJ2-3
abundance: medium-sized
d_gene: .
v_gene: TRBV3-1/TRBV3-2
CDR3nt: TGTGCCAGCAGCCATGGCAGCGCTAGCACAGATACGCAGTATTTT
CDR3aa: CASSHGSASTDTQYF

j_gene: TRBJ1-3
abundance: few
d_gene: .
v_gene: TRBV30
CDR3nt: TGTGCCTACAACAGGGTTGGAAACACCATATATTTT
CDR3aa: CAYNRVGNTIYF

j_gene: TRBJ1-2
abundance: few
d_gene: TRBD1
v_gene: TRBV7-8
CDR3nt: TGTGCCAGCAGCTTTGGGACAGGGGGCAACTATGGCTACACCTTC
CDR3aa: CASSFGTGGNYGYTF